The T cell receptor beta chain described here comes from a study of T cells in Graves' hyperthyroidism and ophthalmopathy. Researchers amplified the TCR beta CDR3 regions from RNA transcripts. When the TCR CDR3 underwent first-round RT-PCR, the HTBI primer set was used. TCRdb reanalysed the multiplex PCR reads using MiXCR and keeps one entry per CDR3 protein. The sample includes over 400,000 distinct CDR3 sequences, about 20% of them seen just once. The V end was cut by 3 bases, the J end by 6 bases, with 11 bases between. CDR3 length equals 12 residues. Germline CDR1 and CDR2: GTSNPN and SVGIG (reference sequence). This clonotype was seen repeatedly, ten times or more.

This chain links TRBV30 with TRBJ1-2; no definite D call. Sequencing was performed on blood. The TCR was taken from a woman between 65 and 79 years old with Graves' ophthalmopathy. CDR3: CAWSPSLDGYTF. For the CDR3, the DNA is TGTGCCTGGAGCCCTTCCCTCGATGGCTACACCTTC.